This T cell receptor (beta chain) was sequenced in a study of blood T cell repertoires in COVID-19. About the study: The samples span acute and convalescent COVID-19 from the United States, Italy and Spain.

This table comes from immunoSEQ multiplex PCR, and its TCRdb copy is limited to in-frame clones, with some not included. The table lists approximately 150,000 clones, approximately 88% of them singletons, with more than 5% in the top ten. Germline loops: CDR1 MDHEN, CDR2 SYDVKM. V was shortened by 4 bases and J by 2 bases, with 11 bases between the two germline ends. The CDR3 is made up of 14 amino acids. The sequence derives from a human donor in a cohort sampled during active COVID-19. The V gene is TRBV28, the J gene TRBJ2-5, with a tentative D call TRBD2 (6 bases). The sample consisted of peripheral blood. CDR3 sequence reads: CASSSPGRQETQYF. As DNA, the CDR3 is TGTGCCAGCAGTTCTCCAGGGAGGCAAGAGACCCAGTACTTC.